The clone carrying this TCR beta chain was observed at least ten times. No antigen is known for it. The sample belongs to a study of CD8 T cells in ankylosing spondylitis. Findings and limits, study-wide: Peripheral blood held disease-linked clones only at relatively low frequency, and these were CD8+. Previous work reported some of these motif variants in the synovial fluid and blood of reactive arthritis. Among TCR beta sequences, a motif of under ten highly homologous variants appeared characteristic of ankylosing spondylitis blood. Researchers reportedly found disease-linked clones significantly enriched in matched ankylosing spondylitis synovial fluid.

Trimming cost V 7 bases and J 6 bases; bases outside gene matches: 2. CDR3 length: 11 residues. TCRdb called the 5' RACE reads again in MiXCR, with one record for every CDR3 protein. The sample consists of just under 95,000 distinct CDR3 sequences, 7.5% to 9% of them appearing once. Sample: blood, either unsorted or a sorted T cell fraction (not recorded which). This sequence joins TRBV12-3 or TRBV12-4 and TRBJ2-7; 8 bases line up with TRBD2. The TCR originated in a male donor with ankylosing spondylitis or in good health (not recorded which). The CDR3, as DNA: TGTGCCAGCACCGGGGGGGCCGAGCAGTACTTC. Encoded protein: CASTGGAEQYF.